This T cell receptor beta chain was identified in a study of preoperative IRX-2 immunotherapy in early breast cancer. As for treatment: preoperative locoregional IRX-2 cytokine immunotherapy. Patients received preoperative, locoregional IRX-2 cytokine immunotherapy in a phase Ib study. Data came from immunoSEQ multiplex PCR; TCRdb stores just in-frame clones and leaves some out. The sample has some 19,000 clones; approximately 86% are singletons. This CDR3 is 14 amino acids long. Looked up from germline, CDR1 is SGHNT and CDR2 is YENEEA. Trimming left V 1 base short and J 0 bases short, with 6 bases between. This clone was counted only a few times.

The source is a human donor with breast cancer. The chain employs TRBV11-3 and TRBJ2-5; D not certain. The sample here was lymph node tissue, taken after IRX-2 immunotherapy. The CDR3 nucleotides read TGTGCCAGCAGCTTAGGGGCGCACCAAGAGACCCAGTACTTC. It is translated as CASSLGAHQETQYF. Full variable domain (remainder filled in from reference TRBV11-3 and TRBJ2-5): EAGVVQSPRYKIIEKKQPVAFWCNPISGHNTLYWYLQNLGQGPELLIRYENEEAVDDSQLPKDRFSAERLKGVDSTLKIQPAELGDSAVYLCASSLGAHQETQYFGPGTRLLVL.